What follows describes a single T cell receptor (beta chain). The method was immunoSEQ multiplex PCR; TCRdb's version includes in-frame clones alone and lacks a portion of them. The sample has 95,000 to 100,000 clones; 96% are singletons. This entry comes from a study of technical replicates of blood from a handful of donors. The germline V gene has CDR1 LGHNA and CDR2 YNFKEQ. V gave up 0 bases and J gave up 1 base; unmatched junction bases: 9. The length of the CDR3 is 19 residues. The material sequenced was T cells isolated from PBMCs. V usage is TRBV4-2 and J usage is TRBJ1-4, with 9 bases identical to TRBD1. This TCR was sampled from a human donor in good health. The CDR3 loop reads CASSQEWTGVSLTNEKLFF. The CDR3 DNA sequence: TGTGCCAGCAGCCAAGAGTGGACAGGGGTGTCACTAACTAATGAAAAACTGTTTTTT.